This T cell receptor (beta chain) was profiled in a study of early T cells in non-severe SARS-CoV-2 infection. The length of the CDR3 is 13 residues. The germline V gene encodes CDR1 KGHSH and CDR2 LQKENI. V lost 5 bases and J 4 bases, leaving 11 bases between the germline ends. General study results and limits: Reliance on VDJdb matching favored anti-spike CD8 responses; private and CD4 specificities were missed.

This clonotype was seen repeatedly, ten times or more. The antigen is unknown. Researchers tagged individual cDNA molecules with unique molecular identifiers. TCRdb fed the 5' RACE reads into MiXCR, producing one record per CDR3 protein. The repertoire holds more than 35,000 distinct CDR3 sequences, with just under 4% as singletons. Sequencing was carried out using whole blood. The chain joins TRBV18 to TRBJ1-2; D perhaps matches TRBD1 (6 bases). The clonotype originates from an adult who was a healthcare worker with PCR-confirmed SARS-CoV-2 infection or an uninfected control (not recorded which). In nucleotides, the CDR3 is TGTGCCAGCTCAGGGGACATATCCTATGGCTACACCTTC. Protein: CASSGDISYGYTF.